A single sample gave rise to the 5 T cell receptor beta chains below, sequenced in a study of beta chain features in type 1 diabetes. Expressed TCRB transcripts were sequenced, since all the RNA that had been isolated was reverse transcribed. Sequencing used immunoSEQ multiplex PCR; TCRdb keeps in-frame clones, though not all of them. The sample includes under 300,000 clones, 25% to 35% of them seen just once. Sequencing was done on a sample of central memory CD4+ T cells from blood. The receptors originated from a man aged 25-40 years in good health.

The chain uses TRBV7-2 and TRBJ2-1; no definite D call. Germline CDR1 reads SGHTA; CDR2 reads FQGNSA. Trimming pared 5 bases from V and 8 bases from J, leaving 10 bases between. The CDR3 covers 12 residues. The CDR3 DNA sequence: TGTGCCAGCAGCCTGCAGCGCCATGAGCAGTTCTTC. The encoded protein is CASSLQRHEQFF. Complete variable domain (other parts from reference TRBV7-2 and TRBJ2-1): GAGVSQSPSNKVTEKGKDVELRCDPISGHTALYWYRQSLGQGLEFLIYFQGNSAPDKSGLPSDRFSAERTGGSVSTLTIQRTQQEDSAVYLCASSLQRHEQFFGPGTRLTVL.

This rearrangement joins TRBV27 to TRBJ2-7, with 7 positions matching TRBD1. The CDR3 length is 14 residues. CDR1 and CDR2 (germline): MNHEY, SMNVEV (reference sequence). V was clipped by 6 bases and J by 0 bases; unmatched bases: 5. CDR3 amino acids: CASSRRDSSYEQYF. CDR3 DNA sequence: TGTGCCAGCAGCCGCCGGGACAGCTCCTACGAGCAGTACTTC.

The table lists this clone with many counts. The V gene is TRBV7-2, the J gene TRBJ2-1, with TRBD1 matching over 8 bases. The CDR3 has 13 amino acids. V shed 4 bases, J shed 8 bases, and the junction held 4 bases outside the gene matches. The germline CDR1 and CDR2 sequences are SGHTA and FQGNSA. The CDR3 DNA follows: TGTGCCAGCAGCTCGGACAGGGATGATGAGCAGTTCTTC. Amino acid sequence: CASSSDRDDEQFF.

The V gene is TRBV7-2, the J gene TRBJ2-6; no definite D call. Germline CDR1 is SGHTA and CDR2 is FQGNSA. V was cut by 5 bases and J by 0 bases, with 11 bases left in between. CDR3 size: 16 residues. The CDR3 sequence is CASSPRGVSGANVLTF. The CDR3 DNA reads as TGTGCCAGCAGCCCGCGAGGAGTCTCTGGGGCCAACGTCCTGACTTTC.

This clone appeared a few times. The genes are TRBV5-4 and TRBJ2-2, with 9 bases lining up with TRBD2. Losses at the gene ends were 0 bases for V and 2 bases for J; bases not matched to a gene: 2. This CDR3 has 16 residues. From germline, CDR1 is SGHNT and CDR2 YYREEE (reference sequence). This CDR3 is CASSLGGRANTGELFF. CDR3 in DNA: TGTGCCAGCAGCTTGGGCGGGAGGGCCAACACCGGGGAGCTGTTTTTT. Full variable domain (missing parts from reference TRBV5-4 and TRBJ2-2): ETGVTQSPTHLIKTRGQQVTLRCSSQSGHNTVSWYQQALGQGPQFIFQYYREEENGRGNFPPRFSGLQFPNYSSELNVNALELDDSALYLCASSLGGRANTGELFFGEGSRLTVL.